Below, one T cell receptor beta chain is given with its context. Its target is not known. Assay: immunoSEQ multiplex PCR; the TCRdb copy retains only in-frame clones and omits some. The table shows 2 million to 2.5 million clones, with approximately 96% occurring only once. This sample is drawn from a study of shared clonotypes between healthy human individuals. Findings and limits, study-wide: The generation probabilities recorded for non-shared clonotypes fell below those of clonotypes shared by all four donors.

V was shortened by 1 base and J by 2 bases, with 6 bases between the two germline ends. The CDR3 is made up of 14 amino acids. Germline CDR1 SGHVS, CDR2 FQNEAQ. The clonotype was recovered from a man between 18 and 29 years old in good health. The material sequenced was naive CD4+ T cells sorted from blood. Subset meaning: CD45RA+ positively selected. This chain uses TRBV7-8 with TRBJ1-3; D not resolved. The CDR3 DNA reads TGTGCCAGCAGCTTAGTGGGTCCTGGAAACACCATATATTTT. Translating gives CASSLVGPGNTIYF.